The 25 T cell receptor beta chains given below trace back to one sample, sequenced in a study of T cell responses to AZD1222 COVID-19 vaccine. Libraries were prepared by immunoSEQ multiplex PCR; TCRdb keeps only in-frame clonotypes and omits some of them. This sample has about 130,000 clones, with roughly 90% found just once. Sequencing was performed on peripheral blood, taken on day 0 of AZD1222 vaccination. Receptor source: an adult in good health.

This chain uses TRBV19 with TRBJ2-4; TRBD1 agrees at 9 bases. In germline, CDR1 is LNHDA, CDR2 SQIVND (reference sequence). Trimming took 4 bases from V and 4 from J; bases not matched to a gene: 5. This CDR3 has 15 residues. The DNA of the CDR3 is TGTGCCAGTAGTAGGCCAGGACAGGGGAAAAACATTCAGTACTTC. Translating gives CASSRPGQGKNIQYF.

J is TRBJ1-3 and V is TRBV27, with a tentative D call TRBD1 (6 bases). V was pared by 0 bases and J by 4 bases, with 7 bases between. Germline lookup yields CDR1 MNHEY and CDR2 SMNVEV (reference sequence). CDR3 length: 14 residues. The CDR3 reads CASSLSQGGNTIYF. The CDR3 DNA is TGTGCCAGCAGTTTATCACAGGGCGGAAACACCATATATTTT.

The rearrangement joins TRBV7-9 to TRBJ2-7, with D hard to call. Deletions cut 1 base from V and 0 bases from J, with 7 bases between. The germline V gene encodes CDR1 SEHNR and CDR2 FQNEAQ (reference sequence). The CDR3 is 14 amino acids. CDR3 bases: TGTGCCAGCAGCTTAGGCTTGAGCTCCTACGAGCAGTACTTC. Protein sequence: CASSLGLSSYEQYF.

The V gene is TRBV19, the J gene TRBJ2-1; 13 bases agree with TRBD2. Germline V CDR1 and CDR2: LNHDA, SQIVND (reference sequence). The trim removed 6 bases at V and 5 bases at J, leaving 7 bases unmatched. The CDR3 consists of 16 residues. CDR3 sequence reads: CASRIKLAGGNNEQFF. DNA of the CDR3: TGTGCCAGTAGGATCAAACTAGCGGGAGGGAACAATGAGCAGTTCTTC.

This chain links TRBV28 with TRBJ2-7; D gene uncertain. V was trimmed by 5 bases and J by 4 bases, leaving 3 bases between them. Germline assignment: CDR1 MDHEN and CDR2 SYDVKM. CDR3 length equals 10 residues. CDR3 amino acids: CASSTYEQYF. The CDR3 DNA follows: TGTGCCAGCAGTACGTACGAGCAGTACTTC. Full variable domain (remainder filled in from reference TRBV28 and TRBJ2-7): DVKVTQSSRYLVKRTGEKVFLECVQDMDHENMFWYRQDPGLGLRLIYFSYDVKMKEKGDIPEGYSVSREKKERFSLILESASTNQTSMYLCASSTYEQYFGPGTRLTVT.

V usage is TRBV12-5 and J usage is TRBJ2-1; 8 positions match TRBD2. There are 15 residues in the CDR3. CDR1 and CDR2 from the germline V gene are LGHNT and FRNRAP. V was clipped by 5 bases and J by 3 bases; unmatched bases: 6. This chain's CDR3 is CASGLGLAGYNEQFF. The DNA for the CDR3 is TGTGCTAGTGGTCTCGGACTAGCTGGCTACAATGAGCAGTTCTTC.

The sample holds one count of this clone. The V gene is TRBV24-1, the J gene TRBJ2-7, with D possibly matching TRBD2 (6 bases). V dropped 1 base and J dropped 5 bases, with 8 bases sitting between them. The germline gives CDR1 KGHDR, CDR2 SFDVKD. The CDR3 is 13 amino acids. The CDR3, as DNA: TGTGCCACCAGTGATTTCACTAGCCACGAGCAGTACTTC. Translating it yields CATSDFTSHEQYF.

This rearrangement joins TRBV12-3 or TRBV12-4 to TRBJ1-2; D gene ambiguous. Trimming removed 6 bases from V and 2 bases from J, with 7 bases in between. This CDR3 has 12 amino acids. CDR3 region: CASSDGNYGYTF. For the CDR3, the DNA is TGTGCCAGCAGCGACGGAAACTATGGCTACACCTTC.

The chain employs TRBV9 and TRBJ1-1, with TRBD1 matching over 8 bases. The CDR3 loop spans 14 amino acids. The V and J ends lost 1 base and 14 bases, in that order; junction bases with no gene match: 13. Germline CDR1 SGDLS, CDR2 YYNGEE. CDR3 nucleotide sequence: TGTGCCAGCAGCGTATTCACACAGGGGGATGGCGTCTTCTTT. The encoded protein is CASSVFTQGDGVFF.

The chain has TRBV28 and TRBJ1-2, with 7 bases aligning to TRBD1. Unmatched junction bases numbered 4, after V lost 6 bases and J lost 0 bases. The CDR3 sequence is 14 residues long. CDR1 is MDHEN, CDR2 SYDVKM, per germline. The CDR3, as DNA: TGTGCCAGCAGACCCGGGACAGCTAACTATGGCTACACCTTC. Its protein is CASRPGTANYGYTF.

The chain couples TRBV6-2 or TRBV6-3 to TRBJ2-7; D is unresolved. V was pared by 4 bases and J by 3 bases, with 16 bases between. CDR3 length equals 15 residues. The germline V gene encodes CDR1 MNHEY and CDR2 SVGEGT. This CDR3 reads CASSSTPVSFYEQYF. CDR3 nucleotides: TGTGCCAGCAGTTCGACGCCAGTGTCCTTCTACGAGCAGTACTTC.

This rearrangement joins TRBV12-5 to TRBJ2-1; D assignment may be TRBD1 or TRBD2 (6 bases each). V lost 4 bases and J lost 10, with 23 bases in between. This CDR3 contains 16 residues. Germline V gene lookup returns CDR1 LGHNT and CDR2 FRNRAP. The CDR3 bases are TGTGCTAGTGGTTCCGCGGGAAGCCCCCAGGGGCGAGAGCAGTTCTTC. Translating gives CASGSAGSPQGREQFF.

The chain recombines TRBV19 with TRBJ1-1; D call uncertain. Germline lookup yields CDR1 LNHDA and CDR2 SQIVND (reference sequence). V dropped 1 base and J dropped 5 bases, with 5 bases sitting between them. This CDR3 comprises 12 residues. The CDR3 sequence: CASSIGWTEAFF. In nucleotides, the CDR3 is TGTGCCAGTAGTATAGGGTGGACTGAAGCTTTCTTT.

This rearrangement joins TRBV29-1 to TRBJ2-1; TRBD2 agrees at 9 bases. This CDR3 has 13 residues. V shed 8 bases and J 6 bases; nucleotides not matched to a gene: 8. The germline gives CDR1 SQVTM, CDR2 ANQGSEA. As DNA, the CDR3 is TGCAGCATCCTAGCGGGAAGAGTCAATGAGCAGTTCTTC. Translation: CSILAGRVNEQFF.

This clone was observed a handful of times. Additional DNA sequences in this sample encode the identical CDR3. In DNA form, the CDR3 reads TGTGCCAGCAGTTACTCGTCAGGGGGGACCCAGTACTTC. Its translation: CASSYSSGGTQYF. The chain has TRBV6-5 and TRBJ2-5; 7 positions agree with TRBD1. Germline loops: CDR1 MNHEY, CDR2 SVGAGI. The CDR3 length is 13 residues. V dropped 0 bases and J dropped 7; count of bases not matched to a gene: 2.

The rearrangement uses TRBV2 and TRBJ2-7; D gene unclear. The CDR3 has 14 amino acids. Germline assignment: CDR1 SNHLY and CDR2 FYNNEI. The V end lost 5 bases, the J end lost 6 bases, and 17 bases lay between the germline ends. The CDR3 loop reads CASSQTGRLGEQYF. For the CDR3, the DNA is TGTGCCAGCAGTCAAACGGGCAGGCTTGGCGAGCAGTACTTC.

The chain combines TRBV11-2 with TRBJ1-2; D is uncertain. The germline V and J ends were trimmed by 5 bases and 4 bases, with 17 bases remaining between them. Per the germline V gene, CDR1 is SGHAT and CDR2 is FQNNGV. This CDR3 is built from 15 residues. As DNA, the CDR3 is TGTGCCAGCAGCCCCACCGGGGTTGCTCTCTATGGCTACACCTTC. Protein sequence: CASSPTGVALYGYTF.

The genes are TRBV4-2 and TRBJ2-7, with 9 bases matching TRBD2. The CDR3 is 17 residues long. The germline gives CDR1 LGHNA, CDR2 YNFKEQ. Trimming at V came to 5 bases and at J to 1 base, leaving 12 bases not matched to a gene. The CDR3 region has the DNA TGTGCCAGCAGCGGTCCGGGGGCGGGAGGGCGTTCCTACGAGCAGTACTTC. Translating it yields CASSGPGAGGRSYEQYF.

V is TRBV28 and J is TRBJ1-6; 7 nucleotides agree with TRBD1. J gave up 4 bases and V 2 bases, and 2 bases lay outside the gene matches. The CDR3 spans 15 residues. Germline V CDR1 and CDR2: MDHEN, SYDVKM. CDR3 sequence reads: CASSLLQGYNSPLHF. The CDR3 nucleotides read TGTGCCAGCAGTTTACTACAGGGGTATAATTCACCCCTCCACTTT.

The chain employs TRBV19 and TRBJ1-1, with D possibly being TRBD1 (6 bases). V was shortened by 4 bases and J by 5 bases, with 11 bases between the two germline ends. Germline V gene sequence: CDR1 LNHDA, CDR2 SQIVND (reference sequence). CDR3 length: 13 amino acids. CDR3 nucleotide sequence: TGTGCCAGTAGTAGTTTGAGGGGGACTGAAGCTTTCTTT. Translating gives CASSSLRGTEAFF.

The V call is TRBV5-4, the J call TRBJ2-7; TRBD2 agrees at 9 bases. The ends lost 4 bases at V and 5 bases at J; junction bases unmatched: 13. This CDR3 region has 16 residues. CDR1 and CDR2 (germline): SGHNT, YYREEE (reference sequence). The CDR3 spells CASSGVRAGGGNEQYF. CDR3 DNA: TGTGCCAGCAGCGGGGTCCGAGCGGGAGGTGGTAACGAGCAGTACTTC.

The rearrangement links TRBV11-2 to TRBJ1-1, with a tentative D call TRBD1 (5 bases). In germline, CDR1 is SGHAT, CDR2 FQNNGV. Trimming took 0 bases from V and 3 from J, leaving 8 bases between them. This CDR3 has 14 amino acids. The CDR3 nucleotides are TGTGCCAGCAGCTTAGATCAGGGTTACACTGAAGCTTTCTTT. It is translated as CASSLDQGYTEAFF.

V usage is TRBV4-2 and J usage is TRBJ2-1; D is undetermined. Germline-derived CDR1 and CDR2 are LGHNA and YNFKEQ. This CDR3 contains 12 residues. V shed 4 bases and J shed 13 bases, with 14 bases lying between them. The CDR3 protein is CASSLHKGKQFF. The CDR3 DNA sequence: TGTGCCAGCAGCCTTCATAAGGGTAAACAGTTCTTC.

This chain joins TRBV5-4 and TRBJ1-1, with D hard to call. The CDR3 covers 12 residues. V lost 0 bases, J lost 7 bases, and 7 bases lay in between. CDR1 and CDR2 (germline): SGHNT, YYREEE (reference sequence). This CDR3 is CASSLGGREAFF. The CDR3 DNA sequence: TGTGCCAGCAGCTTGGGAGGGCGTGAAGCTTTCTTT.

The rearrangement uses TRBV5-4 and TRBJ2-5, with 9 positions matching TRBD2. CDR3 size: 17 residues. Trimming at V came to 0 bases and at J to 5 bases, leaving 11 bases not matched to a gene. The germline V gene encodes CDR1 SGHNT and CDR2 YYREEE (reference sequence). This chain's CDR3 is CASSLVAGGSLGETQYF. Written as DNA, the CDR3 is TGTGCCAGCAGCTTGGTGGCGGGAGGGTCCCTTGGGGAGACCCAGTACTTC.